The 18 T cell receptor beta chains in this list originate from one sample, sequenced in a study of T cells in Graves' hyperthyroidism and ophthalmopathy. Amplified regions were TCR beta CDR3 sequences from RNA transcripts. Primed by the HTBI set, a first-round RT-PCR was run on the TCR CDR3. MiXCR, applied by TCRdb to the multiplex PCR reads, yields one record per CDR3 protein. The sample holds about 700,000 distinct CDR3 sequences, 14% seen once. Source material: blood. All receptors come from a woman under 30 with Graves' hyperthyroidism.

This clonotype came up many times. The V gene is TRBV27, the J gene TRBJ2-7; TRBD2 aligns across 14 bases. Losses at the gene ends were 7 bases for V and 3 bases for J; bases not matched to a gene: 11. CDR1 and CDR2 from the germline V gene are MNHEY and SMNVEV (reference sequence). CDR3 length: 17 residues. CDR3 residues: CASTPLGTSGRNYEQYF. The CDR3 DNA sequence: TGTGCCAGCACCCCGCTCGGGACTAGCGGGAGAAACTACGAGCAGTACTTC.

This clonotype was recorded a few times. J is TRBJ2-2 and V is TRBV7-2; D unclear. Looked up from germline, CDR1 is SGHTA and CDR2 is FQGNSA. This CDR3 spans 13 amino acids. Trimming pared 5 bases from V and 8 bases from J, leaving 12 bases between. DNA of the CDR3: TGTGCCAGCAGCCAGCCACCGGCTGGGGAGCTGTTTTTT. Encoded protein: CASSQPPAGELFF.

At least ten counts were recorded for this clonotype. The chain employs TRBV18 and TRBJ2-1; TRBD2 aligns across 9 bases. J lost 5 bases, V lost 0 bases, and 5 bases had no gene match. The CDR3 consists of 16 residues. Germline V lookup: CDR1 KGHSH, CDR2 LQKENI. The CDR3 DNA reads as TGTGCCAGCTCACCACCGGGCGGGAGGGTTAACAATGAGCAGTTCTTC. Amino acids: CASSPPGGRVNNEQFF. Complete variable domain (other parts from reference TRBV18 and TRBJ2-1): NAGVMQNPRHLVRRRGQEARLRCSPMKGHSHVYWYRQLPEEGLKFMVYLQKENIIDESGMPKERFSAEFPKEGPSILRIQQVVRGDSAAYFCASSPPGGRVNNEQFFGPGTRLTVL.

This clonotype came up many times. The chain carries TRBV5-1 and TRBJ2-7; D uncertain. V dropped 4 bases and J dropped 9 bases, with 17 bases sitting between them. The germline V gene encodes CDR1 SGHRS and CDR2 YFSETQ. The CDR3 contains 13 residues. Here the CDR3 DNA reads TGCGCCAGCAGCCCTGCAGTTAGCCGCGGGCAGTACTTC. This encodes CASSPAVSRGQYF.

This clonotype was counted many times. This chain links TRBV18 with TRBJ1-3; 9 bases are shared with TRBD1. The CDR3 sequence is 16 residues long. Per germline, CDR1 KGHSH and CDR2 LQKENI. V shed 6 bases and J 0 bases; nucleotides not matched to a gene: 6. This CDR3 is CASSQGQGSSGNTIYF. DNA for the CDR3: TGTGCCAGCTCCCAAGGACAGGGGAGCTCTGGAAACACCATATATTTT. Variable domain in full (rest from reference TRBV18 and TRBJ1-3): NAGVMQNPRHLVRRRGQEARLRCSPMKGHSHVYWYRQLPEEGLKFMVYLQKENIIDESGMPKERFSAEFPKEGPSILRIQQVVRGDSAAYFCASSQGQGSSGNTIYFGEGSWLTVV.

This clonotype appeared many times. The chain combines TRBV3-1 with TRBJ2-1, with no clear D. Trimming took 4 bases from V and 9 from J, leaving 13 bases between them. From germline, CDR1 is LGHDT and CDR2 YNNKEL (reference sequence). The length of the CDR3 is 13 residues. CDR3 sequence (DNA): TGTGCCAGCAGCCTTGAGACGAGTATTGAGCAGTTCTTC. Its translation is CASSLETSIEQFF.

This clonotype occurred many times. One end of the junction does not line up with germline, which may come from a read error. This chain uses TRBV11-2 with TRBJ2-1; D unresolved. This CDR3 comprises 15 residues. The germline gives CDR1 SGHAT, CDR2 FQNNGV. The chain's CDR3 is CASSVDLSSYNEQFF. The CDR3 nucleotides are TGTGCCAGCAGCGTAGATCTTAGCTCCTACAATGAGCAGTTCTTC.

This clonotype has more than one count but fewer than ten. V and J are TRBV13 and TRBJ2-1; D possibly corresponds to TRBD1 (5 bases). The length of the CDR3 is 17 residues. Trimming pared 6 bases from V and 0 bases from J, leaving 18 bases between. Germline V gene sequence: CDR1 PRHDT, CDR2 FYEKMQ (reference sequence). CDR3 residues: CASSPGHGGVSYNEQFF. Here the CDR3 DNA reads TGTGCCAGCAGTCCCGGACACGGTGGGGTCTCCTACAATGAGCAGTTCTTC.

CDR3 amino acids: CATGTVYEQYF. In DNA, the CDR3 is TGCGCCACCGGGACGGTCTACGAGCAGTACTTC. V usage is TRBV10-2 and J usage is TRBJ2-7; D could derive from TRBD1 or TRBD2 (5 bases each). The V end lost 10 bases, the J end lost 3 bases, and 10 bases lay between the germline ends. The CDR3 spans 11 residues. The germline V gene encodes CDR1 WSHSY and CDR2 SAAADI.

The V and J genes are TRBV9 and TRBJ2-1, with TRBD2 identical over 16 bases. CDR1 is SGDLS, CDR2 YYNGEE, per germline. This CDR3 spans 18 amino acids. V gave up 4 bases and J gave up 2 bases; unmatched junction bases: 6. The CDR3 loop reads CASSQGLAGGLTYNEQFF. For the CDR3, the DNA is TGTGCCAGCAGCCAGGGACTAGCGGGAGGGCTTACCTACAATGAGCAGTTCTTC.

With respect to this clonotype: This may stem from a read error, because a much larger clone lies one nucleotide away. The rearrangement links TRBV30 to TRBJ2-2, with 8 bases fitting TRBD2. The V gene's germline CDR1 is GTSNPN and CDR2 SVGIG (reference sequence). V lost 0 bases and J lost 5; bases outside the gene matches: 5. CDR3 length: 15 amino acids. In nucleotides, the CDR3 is TGTGCCTGGAGTGTGCCCGAGCGGGAGACCGGGGAGCTGTTTTTT. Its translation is CAWSVPERETGELFF.

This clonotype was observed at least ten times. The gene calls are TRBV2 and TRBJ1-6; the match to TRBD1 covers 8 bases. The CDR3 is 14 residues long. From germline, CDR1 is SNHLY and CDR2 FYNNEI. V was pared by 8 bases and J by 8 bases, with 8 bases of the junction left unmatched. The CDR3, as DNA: TGTGCCAGCGGAAAGGACAGGGCCTATTCACCCCTCCACTTT. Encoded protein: CASGKDRAYSPLHF.

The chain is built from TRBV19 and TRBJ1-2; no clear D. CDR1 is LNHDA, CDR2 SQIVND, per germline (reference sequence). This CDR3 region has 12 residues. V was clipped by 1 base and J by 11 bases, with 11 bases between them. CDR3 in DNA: TGTGCCAGTAGTATAGGTCCCCGCGGATACACCTTC. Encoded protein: CASSIGPRGYTF.

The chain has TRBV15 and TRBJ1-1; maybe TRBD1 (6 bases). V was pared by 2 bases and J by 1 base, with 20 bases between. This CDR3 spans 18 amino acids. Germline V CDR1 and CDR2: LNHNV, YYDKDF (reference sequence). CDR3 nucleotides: TGTGCCACCAGCAGACTGTACCCTCCAGGGGCGGAGAACACTGAAGCTTTCTTT. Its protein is CATSRLYPPGAENTEAFF.

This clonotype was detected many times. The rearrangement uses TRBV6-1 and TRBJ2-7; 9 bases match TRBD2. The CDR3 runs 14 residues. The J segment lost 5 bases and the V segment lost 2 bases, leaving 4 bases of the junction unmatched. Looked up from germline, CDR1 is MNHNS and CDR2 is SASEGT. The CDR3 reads CASSESGRIHEQYF. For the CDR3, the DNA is TGTGCCAGCAGTGAAAGCGGGAGGATCCACGAGCAGTACTTC.

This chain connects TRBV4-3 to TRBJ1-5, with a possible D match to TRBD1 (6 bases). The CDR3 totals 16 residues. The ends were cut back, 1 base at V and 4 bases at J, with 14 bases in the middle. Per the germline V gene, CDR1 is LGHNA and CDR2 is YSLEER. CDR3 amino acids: CASSQAFYRVNQPQHF. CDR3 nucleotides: TGCGCCAGCAGCCAAGCGTTTTACAGGGTGAATCAGCCCCAGCATTTT.

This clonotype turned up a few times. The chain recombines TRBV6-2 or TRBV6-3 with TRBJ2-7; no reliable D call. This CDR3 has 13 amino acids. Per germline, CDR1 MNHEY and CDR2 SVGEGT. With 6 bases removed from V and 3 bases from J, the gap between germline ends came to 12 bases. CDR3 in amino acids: CASRSNLIYEQYF. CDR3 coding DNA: TGTGCCAGCAGGTCTAACCTAATCTACGAGCAGTACTTC.

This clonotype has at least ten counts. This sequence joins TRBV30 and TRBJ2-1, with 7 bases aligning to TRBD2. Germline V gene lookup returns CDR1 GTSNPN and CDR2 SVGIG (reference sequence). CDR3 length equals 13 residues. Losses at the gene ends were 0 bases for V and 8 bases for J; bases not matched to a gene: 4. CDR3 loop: CAWSVSGGHEQFF. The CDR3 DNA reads TGTGCCTGGAGTGTATCGGGAGGACATGAGCAGTTCTTC.